These T cell receptor beta chains were read from a single sample in a study of T cell changes during pregnancy in multiple sclerosis. The assay was immunoSEQ multiplex PCR, and TCRdb's table has in-frame clones only and misses some. The sample yields tens of thousands of clones, about 91% seen once. Here the sequenced sample was CD4+ T cells from peripheral blood mononuclear cells, taken in the second trimester of pregnancy. The receptors were gathered from a female donor with multiple sclerosis, enrolled in a pregnancy study. CDR3s include the opening cysteine and the closing phenylalanine or tryptophan. The D gene is left open where the match is weak. The size entry is marked missing in some rows and otherwise reads once, few, many or a size class.

clone_size: -
cdr3_length: 13
j_call: TRBJ2-3
d_call: -
v_call: TRBV9
cdr3_aa: CASSPKGSDTQYF
cdr3_nt: TGTGCCAGCAGCCCTAAGGGGTCAGATACGCAGTATTTT

clone_size: -
cdr3_length: 14
j_call: TRBJ2-3
d_call: -
v_call: TRBV6-1
cdr3_aa: CASSESGPGDTQYF
cdr3_nt: TGTGCCAGCAGTGAGAGCGGTCCGGGAGATACGCAGTATTTT

clone_size: -
cdr3_length: 16
j_call: TRBJ2-7
d_call: TRBD1
v_call: TRBV11-2
cdr3_aa: CASSKARDRSSYEQYF
cdr3_nt: TGTGCCAGCAGCAAGGCCCGGGACAGGAGCTCCTACGAGCAGTACTTC

clone_size: -
cdr3_length: 13
j_call: TRBJ2-5
d_call: -
v_call: TRBV5-6
cdr3_aa: CASSLSGRETQYF
cdr3_nt: TGTGCCAGCAGCTTGTCGGGAAGGGAGACCCAGTACTTC

clone_size: -
cdr3_length: 14
j_call: TRBJ2-7
d_call: TRBD2
v_call: TRBV19
cdr3_aa: CASSLGGEPYEQYF
cdr3_nt: TGTGCCAGTAGTTTGGGAGGGGAACCTTACGAGCAGTACTTC

clone_size: -
cdr3_length: 15
j_call: TRBJ1-2
d_call: TRBD1
v_call: TRBV30
cdr3_aa: CAWSVLGGTGDGYTF
cdr3_nt: TGTGCCTGGAGTGTATTAGGTGGGACAGGGGATGGCTACACCTTC

clone_size: few
cdr3_length: 11
j_call: TRBJ1-1
d_call: -
v_call: TRBV7-9
cdr3_aa: CASSSPVPAFF
cdr3_nt: TGTGCCAGCAGCTCCCCCGTCCCAGCTTTCTTT

clone_size: -
cdr3_length: 14
j_call: TRBJ1-3
d_call: -
v_call: TRBV5-6
cdr3_aa: CASSSTVVRNTIYF
cdr3_nt: TGTGCCAGCAGCTCAACAGTAGTAAGAAACACCATATATTTT

clone_size: -
cdr3_length: 14
j_call: TRBJ1-2
d_call: -
v_call: TRBV15
cdr3_aa: CATSRTDSIYGYTF
cdr3_nt: TGTGCCACCAGCCGGACAGATAGTATCTATGGCTACACCTTC

clone_size: once
cdr3_length: 17
j_call: TRBJ2-7
d_call: TRBD2
v_call: TRBV5-6
cdr3_aa: CASSLEVGGPGYDEQYF
cdr3_nt: TGTGCCAGCAGCTTGGAAGTGGGAGGGCCAGGCTACGACGAGCAGTACTTC

clone_size: -
cdr3_length: 13
j_call: TRBJ2-7
d_call: -
v_call: TRBV5-8
cdr3_aa: CASSRGGGYEQYF
cdr3_nt: TGTGCCAGCAGCCGGGGTGGTGGATACGAGCAGTACTTC

clone_size: once
cdr3_length: 17
j_call: TRBJ1-5
d_call: -
v_call: TRBV30
cdr3_aa: CAWSVNLGQNSNQPQHF
cdr3_nt: TGTGCCTGGAGTGTAAACTTAGGACAGAATAGCAATCAGCCCCAGCATTTT

clone_size: -
cdr3_length: 13
j_call: TRBJ1-1
d_call: -
v_call: TRBV7-3
cdr3_aa: CASSVERNTEAFF
cdr3_nt: TGTGCCAGCAGTGTGGAGAGGAACACTGAAGCTTTCTTT

clone_size: -
cdr3_length: 15
j_call: TRBJ1-3
d_call: TRBD1
v_call: TRBV19
cdr3_aa: CASSARDSFGNTIYF
cdr3_nt: TGTGCCAGTAGTGCCCGGGACAGCTTCGGAAACACCATATATTTT

clone_size: -
cdr3_length: 17
j_call: TRBJ1-1
d_call: TRBD1
v_call: TRBV5-1
cdr3_aa: CASSWAVGRTGSTEAFF
cdr3_nt: TGCGCCAGCAGCTGGGCCGTCGGGAGGACAGGGTCGACTGAAGCTTTCTTT

clone_size: -
cdr3_length: 15
j_call: TRBJ2-5
d_call: TRBD2
v_call: TRBV14
cdr3_aa: CASSQASGSQETQYF
cdr3_nt: TGTGCCAGCAGCCAAGCTAGCGGGAGTCAAGAGACCCAGTACTTC

clone_size: -
cdr3_length: 14
j_call: TRBJ1-2
d_call: -
v_call: TRBV6-1
cdr3_aa: CASSEGRASYGYTF
cdr3_nt: TGTGCCAGCAGTGAAGGCAGGGCGAGCTATGGCTACACCTTC

clone_size: -
cdr3_length: 17
j_call: TRBJ2-7
d_call: -
v_call: TRBV27
cdr3_aa: CASSLRASRQVGYEQYF
cdr3_nt: TGTGCCAGCAGTTTGAGGGCGTCTCGCCAGGTAGGATACGAGCAGTACTTC

clone_size: -
cdr3_length: 16
j_call: TRBJ1-1
d_call: -
v_call: TRBV13
cdr3_aa: CASSPPGQPENTEAFF
cdr3_nt: TGTGCCAGCAGTCCTCCCGGACAGCCAGAAAACACTGAAGCTTTCTTT

clone_size: -
cdr3_length: 18
j_call: TRBJ2-6
d_call: TRBD1
v_call: TRBV27
cdr3_aa: CASSDRVHIDSGANVLTF
cdr3_nt: TGTGCCAGCAGTGACAGGGTACATATCGATTCTGGGGCCAACGTCCTGACTTTC

clone_size: -
cdr3_length: 14
j_call: TRBJ1-1
d_call: -
v_call: TRBV7-3
cdr3_aa: CASSLNRESSEAFF
cdr3_nt: TGTGCCAGCAGCCTGAACAGGGAGAGCTCTGAAGCTTTCTTT

clone_size: -
cdr3_length: 15
j_call: TRBJ1-5
d_call: -
v_call: TRBV15
cdr3_aa: CATSREPQGHQPQHF
cdr3_nt: TGTGCCACCAGCAGAGAACCCCAGGGCCATCAGCCCCAGCATTTT

clone_size: -
cdr3_length: 16
j_call: TRBJ2-3
d_call: TRBD2
v_call: TRBV4-1
cdr3_aa: CASSQREAGGSDTQYF
cdr3_nt: TGCGCCAGCAGCCAAAGGGAAGCGGGGGGGTCAGATACGCAGTATTTT

clone_size: -
cdr3_length: 15
j_call: TRBJ2-3
d_call: TRBD1
v_call: TRBV2
cdr3_aa: CASSGRQGRPDTQYF
cdr3_nt: TGTGCCAGCAGTGGTCGACAGGGGAGGCCAGATACGCAGTATTTT

clone_size: -
cdr3_length: 17
j_call: TRBJ2-1
d_call: TRBD2
v_call: TRBV30
cdr3_aa: CACSSSMTSGSVNEQFF
cdr3_nt: TGTGCCTGTTCTTCCTCGATGACTAGCGGGAGTGTGAATGAGCAGTTCTTC

clone_size: -
cdr3_length: 15
j_call: TRBJ1-1
d_call: -
v_call: TRBV7-8
cdr3_aa: CASSLALLRGTEAFF
cdr3_nt: TGTGCCAGCAGCTTAGCGCTGTTAAGGGGAACTGAAGCTTTCTTT

clone_size: once
cdr3_length: 13
j_call: TRBJ2-4
d_call: -
v_call: TRBV7-9
cdr3_aa: CASSPGTGNIQYF
cdr3_nt: TGTGCCAGCAGCCCGGGAACGGGGAACATTCAGTACTTC

clone_size: -
cdr3_length: 14
j_call: TRBJ1-5
d_call: TRBD1
v_call: TRBV6-1
cdr3_aa: CASSFGQVNQPQHF
cdr3_nt: TGTGCCAGCAGTTTCGGACAGGTGAATCAGCCCCAGCATTTT

clone_size: -
cdr3_length: 14
j_call: TRBJ2-5
d_call: TRBD1
v_call: TRBV6-1
cdr3_aa: CASMAGTGEETQYF
cdr3_nt: TGTGCCAGCATGGCTGGGACAGGGGAAGAGACCCAGTACTTC

clone_size: -
cdr3_length: 11
j_call: TRBJ2-7
d_call: -
v_call: TRBV2
cdr3_aa: CASSLGHEQYF
cdr3_nt: TGTGCCAGCAGCCTGGGCCACGAGCAGTACTTC

clone_size: -
cdr3_length: 13
j_call: TRBJ2-1
d_call: TRBD2
v_call: TRBV6-1
cdr3_aa: CASERDYYNEQFF
cdr3_nt: TGTGCCAGCGAAAGGGACTACTACAATGAGCAGTTCTTC

clone_size: -
cdr3_length: 18
j_call: TRBJ2-7
d_call: TRBD1
v_call: TRBV7-9
cdr3_aa: CASSSLRLRDRVPYEQYF
cdr3_nt: TGTGCCAGCAGCTCACTGCGACTCCGGGACAGGGTACCCTACGAGCAGTACTTC

clone_size: -
cdr3_length: 15
j_call: TRBJ1-6
d_call: -
v_call: TRBV19
cdr3_aa: CASSKQVIGNSPLHF
cdr3_nt: TGTGCCAGTAGTAAGCAGGTTATCGGTAATTCACCCCTCCACTTT

clone_size: once
cdr3_length: 13
j_call: TRBJ1-2
d_call: TRBD1
v_call: TRBV27
cdr3_aa: CASSFNRGDGYTF
cdr3_nt: TGTGCCAGCAGTTTTAACAGGGGGGATGGCTACACCTTC

clone_size: -
cdr3_length: 12
j_call: TRBJ1-2
d_call: -
v_call: TRBV5-6
cdr3_aa: CASSPGVVGYTF
cdr3_nt: TGTGCCAGCAGCCCAGGGGTGGTCGGCTACACCTTC

clone_size: -
cdr3_length: 17
j_call: TRBJ2-1
d_call: TRBD2
v_call: TRBV7-9
cdr3_aa: CASSTRTSGVRLNEQFF
cdr3_nt: TGTGCCAGCAGCACCAGGACTAGCGGGGTCAGGTTGAATGAGCAGTTCTTC

clone_size: once
cdr3_length: 13
j_call: TRBJ1-1
d_call: TRBD1
v_call: TRBV5-4
cdr3_aa: CASRDRMNTEAFF
cdr3_nt: TGTGCCAGCCGGGACAGAATGAACACTGAAGCTTTCTTT

clone_size: -
cdr3_length: 17
j_call: TRBJ1-1
d_call: -
v_call: TRBV7-3
cdr3_aa: CASSLSPRVRANTEAFF
cdr3_nt: TGTGCCAGCAGCTTAAGTCCCAGAGTCAGGGCGAACACTGAAGCTTTCTTT

clone_size: once
cdr3_length: 16
j_call: TRBJ2-3
d_call: TRBD2
v_call: TRBV7-2
cdr3_aa: CASSQGSGGITDTQYF
cdr3_nt: TGTGCCAGCAGTCAAGGCAGCGGGGGGATCACAGATACGCAGTATTTT

clone_size: -
cdr3_length: 15
j_call: TRBJ2-3
d_call: -
v_call: TRBV15
cdr3_aa: CATSRDYGSTDTQYF
cdr3_nt: TGTGCCACCAGCAGAGACTACGGTAGCACAGATACGCAGTATTTT

clone_size: once
cdr3_length: 16
j_call: TRBJ2-7
d_call: TRBD2
v_call: TRBV9
cdr3_aa: CASSVGSAGGLYEQYF
cdr3_nt: TGTGCCAGCAGCGTAGGGAGCGCGGGAGGGCTCTACGAGCAGTACTTC

clone_size: -
cdr3_length: 18
j_call: TRBJ2-3
d_call: TRBD2
v_call: TRBV9
cdr3_aa: CASSSRPGLAGGADTQYF
cdr3_nt: TGTGCCAGCAGCTCTAGGCCGGGACTAGCGGGGGGCGCAGATACGCAGTATTTT

clone_size: few
cdr3_length: 15
j_call: TRBJ1-1
d_call: TRBD1
v_call: TRBV4-2
cdr3_aa: CASSPSRGSNTEAFF
cdr3_nt: TGTGCCAGCAGCCCTTCCAGGGGGTCGAACACTGAAGCTTTCTTT

clone_size: -
cdr3_length: 14
j_call: TRBJ1-1
d_call: -
v_call: TRBV7-2
cdr3_aa: CASSARGMDTEAFF
cdr3_nt: TGTGCCAGCAGCGCCAGGGGAATGGACACTGAAGCTTTCTTT

clone_size: -
cdr3_length: 13
j_call: TRBJ2-4
d_call: TRBD1
v_call: TRBV25-1
cdr3_aa: CASGVPGQSIQYF
cdr3_nt: TGTGCCAGCGGGGTACCGGGACAGAGCATTCAGTACTTC

clone_size: -
cdr3_length: 16
j_call: TRBJ1-5
d_call: -
v_call: TRBV5-5
cdr3_aa: CASSLGPRLSNQPQHF
cdr3_nt: TGTGCCAGCAGCTTGGGGCCGAGGCTTAGCAATCAGCCCCAGCATTTT

clone_size: -
cdr3_length: 13
j_call: TRBJ2-2
d_call: -
v_call: TRBV19
cdr3_aa: CASTRGFTGELFF
cdr3_nt: TGTGCCAGTACTAGGGGGTTCACCGGGGAGCTGTTTTTT

clone_size: -
cdr3_length: 14
j_call: TRBJ2-5
d_call: -
v_call: TRBV5-4
cdr3_aa: CASSTRQGQETQYF
cdr3_nt: TGTGCCAGCAGTACAAGACAAGGACAAGAGACCCAGTACTTC

clone_size: -
cdr3_length: 13
j_call: TRBJ1-2
d_call: -
v_call: TRBV29-1
cdr3_aa: CSVEPQGVKGYTF
cdr3_nt: TGCAGCGTTGAGCCGCAGGGTGTGAAGGGCTACACCTTC

clone_size: -
cdr3_length: 14
j_call: TRBJ1-2
d_call: TRBD1
v_call: TRBV9
cdr3_aa: CASSVAGQGYGYTF
cdr3_nt: TGTGCCAGCAGCGTAGCTGGACAGGGATATGGCTACACCTTC

clone_size: -
cdr3_length: 15
j_call: TRBJ1-6
d_call: TRBD1
v_call: TRBV25-1
cdr3_aa: CASSEYTGGGSPLHF
cdr3_nt: TGTGCCAGCAGTGAATATACAGGGGGAGGTTCACCCCTCCACTTT

clone_size: -
cdr3_length: 16
j_call: TRBJ1-2
d_call: -
v_call: TRBV7-9
cdr3_aa: CASSLGTGNFNYGYTF
cdr3_nt: TGTGCCAGCAGCTTAGGAACAGGGAACTTTAACTATGGCTACACCTTC

clone_size: once
cdr3_length: 18
j_call: TRBJ2-5
d_call: TRBD2
v_call: TRBV2
cdr3_aa: CASYRGLAGGPQFETQYF
cdr3_nt: TGTGCCAGCTACAGGGGGCTAGCGGGAGGGCCACAGTTTGAGACCCAGTACTTC